The source of this T cell receptor beta chain is a study of T cell changes during pregnancy in multiple sclerosis. Measured with immunoSEQ multiplex PCR; TCRdb has only the in-frame clones, and not every one. The repertoire has under 70,000 clones, 90% to 95% of them found once; the top ten carry approximately 2%. V was trimmed by 4 bases and J by 8 bases, leaving 15 bases between them. Germline loops: CDR1 SGDLS, CDR2 YYNGEE. The CDR3 extends over 14 amino acids. The source was peripheral blood, collected in the third trimester of pregnancy. The sequence derives from a female donor in good health, enrolled as a control in a pregnancy study. The V call is TRBV9, the J call TRBJ1-4; D perhaps matches TRBD1 (5 bases). The CDR3 DNA is TGTGCCAGCAGCCAAGGGCAGGGTGAGGAAAAACTGTTTTTT. Amino acids: CASSQGQGEEKLFF.